The next 25 T cell receptor beta chains were all read from a single sample in a study of blood T cell repertoires in COVID-19. Here immunoSEQ multiplex PCR was the method, and the copy in TCRdb shows in-frame clones only, minus some. The table has more than 65,000 clones, about 80% seen once. Sequences were obtained from peripheral blood. These receptors were obtained from an older woman with acute or convalescent COVID-19.

This clone was counted a few times. The J gene is TRBJ2-2, the V gene TRBV7-6, with TRBD1 matching 10 bases. The CDR3 is 18 amino acids. Germline values: CDR1 SGHVS, CDR2 FNYEAQ. V trimming: 2 bases; J trimming: 5 bases; junction bases outside the gene matches: 11. The CDR3 reads CASSLRLSGTGVTGELFF. CDR3 in DNA: TGTGCCAGCAGCTTAAGGTTGAGCGGGACAGGGGTAACCGGGGAGCTGTTTTTT.

Regarding this clone: Other DNA sequences in this sample translate to the same CDR3. This chain connects TRBV7-9 to TRBJ1-4, with D tentatively TRBD1 (6 bases). The CDR3 consists of 14 residues. V lost 3 bases to trimming and J lost 2 bases, with 7 bases between them. Germline CDR1 is SEHNR and CDR2 is FQNEAQ (reference sequence). The CDR3 coding sequence is TGTGCCAGCAGCTTTAGGGGGACTAATGAAAAACTGTTTTTT. It yields the protein CASSFRGTNEKLFF.

V is TRBV6-6 and J is TRBJ2-7; 8 nucleotides align to TRBD2. Trimming at V came to 4 bases and at J to 0 bases, leaving 2 bases not matched to a gene. CDR1 is MNHNY and CDR2 is SVGAGI in the germline V gene (reference sequence). CDR3 length equals 14 residues. The CDR3 reads CASSFTSGSYEQYF. The CDR3 DNA reads TGTGCCAGCAGTTTTACTAGCGGCTCCTACGAGCAGTACTTC.

The CDR3 sequence: CASSGTSGYQETQYF. The CDR3 bases are TGTGCCAGCAGTGGGACTAGCGGGTACCAAGAGACCCAGTACTTC. This chain joins TRBV2 and TRBJ2-5; 11 nucleotides align to TRBD2. V shed 4 bases and J 0 bases; nucleotides not matched to a gene: 1. CDR1 and CDR2 (germline): SNHLY, FYNNEI. The CDR3 sequence is 15 residues long.

The chain recombines TRBV14 with TRBJ1-1; D gene ambiguous. This CDR3 is 15 amino acids long. V lost 0 bases to trimming and J lost 1 base, with 9 bases between them. The V gene's germline CDR1 is SGHDN and CDR2 FVKESK. This CDR3 reads CASSQEFYRNTEAFF. DNA of the CDR3: TGTGCCAGCAGCCAAGAATTTTATCGGAACACTGAAGCTTTCTTT.

The V gene is TRBV19, the J gene TRBJ2-2, with 8 positions matching TRBD1. Germline loops: CDR1 LNHDA, CDR2 SQIVND (reference sequence). The CDR3 spans 15 residues. After removal of 4 bases from V and 3 bases from J, the junction contained 4 bases not matched to a gene. The CDR3 protein is CASSTTGGYTGELFF. CDR3 coding DNA: TGTGCCAGTAGTACAACAGGGGGGTACACCGGGGAGCTGTTTTTT.

The V gene is TRBV7-8, the J gene TRBJ1-5, with 9 bases matching TRBD1. The CDR3 is made up of 15 amino acids. V was pared by 3 bases and J by 4 bases, with 4 bases of the junction left unmatched. Per germline, CDR1 SGHVS and CDR2 FQNEAQ. The CDR3: CASSLRTGDNQPQHF. The CDR3 DNA is TGTGCCAGCAGCTTGAGGACAGGGGATAATCAGCCCCAGCATTTT. Drawing the rest from reference TRBV7-8 and TRBJ1-5, the complete variable domain is GAGVSQSPRYKVAKRGQDVALRCDPISGHVSLFWYQQALGQGPEFLTYFQNEAQLDKSGLPSDRFFAERPEGSVSTLKIQRTQQEDSAVYLCASSLRTGDNQPQHFGDGTRLSIL.

The chain carries TRBV5-4 and TRBJ1-6; D gene uncertain. V was cut by 4 bases and J by 0 bases, with 11 bases left in between. This CDR3 is 16 amino acids long. Germline lookup yields CDR1 SGHNT and CDR2 YYREEE (reference sequence). The CDR3 sequence is CASSRLTSSYNSPLHF. DNA of the CDR3: TGTGCCAGCAGCCGCTTAACAAGCTCCTATAATTCACCCCTCCACTTT.

This chain joins TRBV12-3 or TRBV12-4 and TRBJ2-1, with D possibly matching TRBD2 (5 bases). This CDR3 contains 12 residues. V dropped 2 bases and J dropped 13 bases, with 12 bases sitting between them. CDR3 in DNA: TGTGCCAGCAGTTTACACGCTAGCTATCAGTTCTTC. Amino acids: CASSLHASYQFF.

The genes are TRBV6-1 and TRBJ1-1; D remains ambiguous. From germline, CDR1 is MNHNS and CDR2 SASEGT. With 5 bases removed from V and 0 bases from J, the gap between germline ends came to 10 bases. The CDR3 length is 14 residues. The CDR3 bases are TGTGCCAGCAGTCTAGGATCCATGAACACTGAAGCTTTCTTT. Translation gives CASSLGSMNTEAFF.

The chain combines TRBV7-2 with TRBJ1-5, with 9 bases identical to TRBD1. This CDR3 region has 13 residues. The V gene end was trimmed by 8 bases and the J gene end by 3 bases; junction bases not matched to a gene: 2. Per the germline V gene, CDR1 is SGHTA and CDR2 is FQGNSA. CDR3 in amino acids: CASGQGYNQPQHF. The CDR3 nucleotides are TGTGCCAGCGGACAGGGGTACAATCAGCCCCAGCATTTT.

The sample holds a few counts of this clone. The chain uses TRBV30 and TRBJ2-1, with 12 positions matching TRBD2. This CDR3 spans 14 amino acids. V trimming: 3 bases; J trimming: 6 bases; junction bases outside the gene matches: 3. Germline CDR1 reads GTSNPN; CDR2 reads SVGIG (reference sequence). CDR3 sequence: CAWRLAGGGNEQFF. The CDR3 nucleotides are TGTGCCTGGAGACTAGCGGGGGGAGGCAATGAGCAGTTCTTC. Together with reference TRBV30 and TRBJ2-1, the CDR3 gives the full variable domain: SQTIHQWPATLVQPVGSPLSLECTVEGTSNPNLYWYRQAAGRGLQLLFYSVGIGQISSEVPQNLSASRPQDRQFILSSKKLLLSDSGFYLCAWRLAGGGNEQFFGPGTRLTVL.

This clone was counted a few times. The rearrangement links TRBV25-1 to TRBJ2-2, with D possibly TRBD2 on 7 matching bases. Trimming took off 6 bases at V and 4 bases at J, with 18 bases between the two ends. Looked up from germline, CDR1 is MGHDK and CDR2 is SYGVNS. The CDR3 covers 16 residues. The CDR3 loop is CASREGGGRVTGELFF. CDR3 in DNA: TGTGCCAGCAGAGAGGGGGGGGGCCGGGTCACCGGGGAGCTGTTTTTT.

The chain carries TRBV25-1 and TRBJ2-7; D unresolved. V dropped 3 bases and J dropped 4 bases, with 13 bases sitting between them. Germline CDR1 and CDR2: MGHDK and SYGVNS. This CDR3 contains 14 residues. Written as DNA, the CDR3 is TGTGCCAGCAGTGATTCGAGGAACCTATACGAGCAGTACTTC. Translated: CASSDSRNLYEQYF.

The chain couples TRBV5-4 to TRBJ2-7; 8 bases are shared with TRBD1. Germline loops: CDR1 SGHNT, CDR2 YYREEE (reference sequence). The V and J ends lost 3 bases and 2 bases, in that order; junction bases with no gene match: 4. The CDR3 consists of 14 residues. In DNA form, the CDR3 reads TGTGCCAGCAGCTCAGGGACAGGCCCCTACGAGCAGTACTTC. This codes for CASSSGTGPYEQYF.

V is TRBV5-1 and J is TRBJ1-4; 12 bases are a match to TRBD1. The CDR3 loop spans 16 amino acids. V lost 5 bases and J lost 7; bases outside the gene matches: 9. Germline V gives CDR1 SGHRS, CDR2 YFSETQ. CDR3 in amino acids: CASRTGTGGEREKLFF. CDR3 nucleotides: TGCGCCAGCAGAACCGGGACAGGGGGCGAGCGTGAAAAACTGTTTTTT.

The rearrangement links TRBV19 to TRBJ1-5, with D possibly matching TRBD1 (5 bases). The CDR3 covers 15 residues. V was cut by 1 base and J by 2 bases, with 9 bases left in between. CDR1 is LNHDA and CDR2 is SQIVND in the germline V gene (reference sequence). CDR3 loop: CASSIGRAGNQPQHF. CDR3 bases: TGTGCCAGTAGTATAGGCAGGGCAGGCAATCAGCCCCAGCATTTT.

This clone was seen only a few times. V gene TRBV10-2 combines with J gene TRBJ1-4; TRBD1 is a possible D gene (6 bases). The length of the CDR3 is 15 residues. The V gene lost 6 bases and the J gene lost 5 bases, with 16 bases spanning the gap. From germline, CDR1 is WSHSY and CDR2 SAAADI. The CDR3 coding sequence is TGCGCCAGCAGGGATGGAGGACAGCCAAATGAAAAACTGTTTTTT. Encoded protein: CASRDGGQPNEKLFF.

This chain links TRBV6-5 with TRBJ1-1; the D gene is possibly TRBD1 (5 bases). Per germline, CDR1 MNHEY and CDR2 SVGAGI. Deletions cut 4 bases from V and 4 bases from J, with 10 bases between. This CDR3 is built from 13 residues. The CDR3 loop is CASSSPGATEAFF. The CDR3 DNA follows: TGTGCCAGCAGTTCTCCTGGGGCCACTGAAGCTTTCTTT.

The rearrangement uses TRBV6-5 and TRBJ1-5, with D possibly TRBD1 on 5 matching bases. The V end lost 2 bases, the J end lost 6 bases, and 8 bases lay between the germline ends. This CDR3 contains 13 residues. Germline V gives CDR1 MNHEY, CDR2 SVGAGI. In DNA form, the CDR3 reads TGTGCCAGCAGTTACCACAGGAGTCAGCCCCAGCATTTT. Its translation is CASSYHRSQPQHF.

The rearrangement links TRBV18 to TRBJ1-1, with D hard to call. CDR3 length: 14 residues. V lost 6 bases and J lost 1, with 12 bases in between. Germline CDR1 KGHSH, CDR2 LQKENI. The CDR3 coding sequence is TGTGCCAGCTCCCCCACAGTGTCGAACACTGAAGCTTTCTTT. The encoded protein is CASSPTVSNTEAFF.

The chain is built from TRBV9 and TRBJ1-1; D remains ambiguous. This CDR3 is 11 amino acids long. Germline V lookup: CDR1 SGDLS, CDR2 YYNGEE. V lost 3 bases to trimming and J lost 7 bases, with 7 bases between them. The CDR3 loop is CASSDRGEAFF. For the CDR3, the DNA is TGTGCCAGCAGCGATAGAGGTGAAGCTTTCTTT.

V is TRBV24-1 and J is TRBJ1-1; no clear D. Germline V gives CDR1 KGHDR, CDR2 SFDVKD. V was cut by 10 bases and J by 8 bases, with 13 bases left in between. The CDR3 runs to 11 residues. The CDR3 reads CATSLAGEAFF. CDR3 DNA sequence: TGTGCCACATCTTTGGCTGGCGAAGCTTTCTTT.

This chain joins TRBV5-8 and TRBJ1-5; D is possibly TRBD1 (6 bases). This CDR3 contains 14 residues. The ends were cut back, 2 bases at V and 2 bases at J, with 8 bases in the middle. CDR1 and CDR2 from the germline V gene are SGHTS and YDEGEE. This chain's CDR3 is CASSLQGGNQPQHF. CDR3 in DNA: TGTGCCAGCAGCTTACAGGGTGGCAATCAGCCCCAGCATTTT. The whole variable domain, filled in from reference TRBV5-8 and TRBJ1-5, reads EAGVTQSPTHLIKTRGQQATLRCSPISGHTSVYWYQQALGLGLQFLLWYDEGEERNRGNFPPRFSGRQFPNYSSELNVNALELEDSALYLCASSLQGGNQPQHFGDGTRLSIL.

The V and J genes are TRBV5-1 and TRBJ2-3, with 7 bases identical to TRBD1. Trimming took 8 bases from V and 4 from J; bases not matched to a gene: 10. This CDR3 comprises 14 residues. Germline loops: CDR1 SGHRS, CDR2 YFSETQ. The CDR3 spells CASFRQGLADTQYF. DNA for the CDR3: TGCGCCAGTTTTAGACAGGGTTTGGCAGATACGCAGTATTTT.